The subject of this entry is one T cell receptor beta chain. CDR3 length: 16 amino acids. Trimming cost V 5 bases and J 0 bases; bases outside gene matches: 6. Germline lookup yields CDR1 WSHSY and CDR2 SAAADI. This specimen comes from a study of T cell responses to AZD1222 COVID-19 vaccine. The table came from immunoSEQ multiplex PCR; TCRdb's copy has only in-frame clones and leaves some out. The data show 130,000 or so clones, around 86% seen once. This TCR came from an adult in good health. The chain joins TRBV10-2 to TRBJ2-3; 9 bases match TRBD1. Material: peripheral blood, obtained on day 0 of AZD1222 vaccination. The CDR3 DNA reads as TGCGCCAGCAGTCTTGACAGGGGGGGGAGCACAGATACGCAGTATTTT. Amino acids: CASSLDRGGSTDTQYF.